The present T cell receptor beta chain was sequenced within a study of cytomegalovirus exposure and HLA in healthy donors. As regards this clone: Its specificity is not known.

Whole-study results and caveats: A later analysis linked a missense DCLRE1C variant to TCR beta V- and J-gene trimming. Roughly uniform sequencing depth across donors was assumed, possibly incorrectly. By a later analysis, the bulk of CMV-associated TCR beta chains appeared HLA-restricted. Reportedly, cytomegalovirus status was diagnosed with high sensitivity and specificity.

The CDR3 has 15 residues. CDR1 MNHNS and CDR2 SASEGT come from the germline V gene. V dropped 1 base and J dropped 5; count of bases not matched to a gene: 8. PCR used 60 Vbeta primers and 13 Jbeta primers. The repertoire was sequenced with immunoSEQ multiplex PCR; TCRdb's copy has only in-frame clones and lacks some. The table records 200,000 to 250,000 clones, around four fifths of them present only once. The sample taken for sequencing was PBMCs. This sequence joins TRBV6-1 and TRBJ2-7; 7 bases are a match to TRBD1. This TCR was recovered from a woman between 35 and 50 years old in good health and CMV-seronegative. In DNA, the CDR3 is TGTGCCAGCAGTGAAGTCTGGACAGGCCTCCACGAGCAGTACTTC. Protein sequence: CASSEVWTGLHEQYF.